Listed below are T cell receptor beta chains from one sample, sequenced in a study of blood T cell repertoires in COVID-19. Clones were sequenced by immunoSEQ multiplex PCR, and TCRdb holds only the in-frame ones, with some missing. This repertoire shows 99,000 or so clones, 75% to 90% found once; its top ten account for over 12%. Sequencing was done on a sample of peripheral blood. The receptors come from a man aged 45-60 years with acute or convalescent COVID-19. CDR3s include the opening cysteine and the closing phenylalanine or tryptophan. A D gene is named only where the DNA matches it firmly. Not all rows give a size; the values are once, few, many and, for expanded clones, a class.

J: TRBJ2-1; D: -; V: TRBV28; size: -; CDR3: CASRPSGANEQFF; DNA: TGTGCCAGCAGGCCGAGCGGCGCCAATGAGCAGTTCTTC
J: TRBJ2-1; D: TRBD2; V: TRBV7-8; size: few; CDR3: CASSPRGRGNNEQFF; DNA: TGTGCCAGCAGCCCCCGCGGGAGGGGGAACAATGAGCAGTTCTTC
J: TRBJ2-5; D: TRBD2; V: TRBV9; size: -; CDR3: CASSEISGREETQYF; DNA: TGTGCCAGCAGCGAGATTAGCGGGAGGGAAGAGACCCAGTACTTC
J: TRBJ2-3; D: -; V: TRBV4-1; size: -; CDR3: CASSKNRVGTDTQYF; DNA: TGCGCCAGCAGCAAAAACAGGGTGGGCACAGATACGCAGTATTTT
J: TRBJ2-5; D: TRBD2; V: TRBV5-6; size: -; CDR3: CASSWGLAGKVETQYF; DNA: TGTGCCAGCAGCTGGGGACTAGCGGGAAAGGTGGAGACCCAGTACTTC
J: TRBJ2-6; D: TRBD2; V: TRBV4-2; size: -; CDR3: CASSQEIAGAGANVLTF; DNA: TGTGCCAGCAGCCAAGAAATAGCGGGAGCTGGGGCCAACGTCCTGACTTTC
J: TRBJ2-1; D: -; V: TRBV4-2; size: -; CDR3: CASSQETLANEQFF; DNA: TGTGCCAGCAGCCAAGAGACCCTAGCCAATGAGCAGTTCTTC
J: TRBJ2-2; D: -; V: TRBV7-3; size: -; CDR3: CASSLRAGELFF; DNA: TGTGCCAGCAGCTTGAGGGCCGGGGAGCTGTTTTTT
J: TRBJ1-5; D: -; V: TRBV7-2; size: -; CDR3: CASSLVPQGLGNQPQHF; DNA: TGTGCCAGCAGCTTAGTCCCCCAGGGGCTAGGCAATCAGCCCCAGCATTTT
J: TRBJ2-1; D: TRBD2; V: TRBV19; size: -; CDR3: CASSVGLAISYNEQFF; DNA: TGTGCCAGTAGTGTTGGACTAGCGATCTCCTACAATGAGCAGTTCTTC
J: TRBJ1-2; D: -; V: TRBV10-1; size: once; CDR3: CASSESNSRGNGYTF; DNA: TGCGCCAGCAGTGAGTCGAATTCACGGGGGAATGGCTACACCTTC
J: TRBJ1-5; D: TRBD1; V: TRBV5-1; size: -; CDR3: CASSLQGAQPQHF; DNA: TGCGCCAGCAGCTTGCAGGGGGCTCAGCCCCAGCATTTT
J: TRBJ1-6; D: -; V: TRBV6-1; size: few; CDR3: CASSEAGRVNSPLHF; DNA: TGTGCCAGCAGTGAAGCAGGCAGGGTTAATTCACCCCTCCACTTT
J: TRBJ2-1; D: TRBD2; V: TRBV29-1; size: -; CDR3: CSSGGAGGHYNEQFF; DNA: TGCAGCTCGGGGGGGGCGGGAGGCCACTACAATGAGCAGTTCTTC
J: TRBJ2-2; D: -; V: TRBV5-4; size: -; CDR3: CASSLDIGGRDTGELFF; DNA: TGTGCCAGCAGCTTGGATATAGGTGGGAGAGACACCGGGGAGCTGTTTTTT
J: TRBJ2-1; D: -; V: TRBV29-1; size: -; CDR3: CSVERRAVNEQFF; DNA: TGCAGCGTTGAAAGGAGAGCTGTAAATGAGCAGTTCTTC
J: TRBJ1-2; D: TRBD1; V: TRBV9; size: -; CDR3: CASSEGQGANYGYTF; DNA: TGTGCCAGCAGCGAGGGACAGGGGGCAAACTATGGCTACACCTTC
J: TRBJ2-1; D: -; V: TRBV28; size: -; CDR3: CATVNSYNEQFF; DNA: TGTGCCACAGTTAATTCCTACAATGAGCAGTTCTTC
J: TRBJ2-1; D: TRBD2; V: TRBV24-1; size: few; CDR3: CATSANRGVGYNEQFF; DNA: TGTGCCACCAGTGCTAATCGGGGGGTAGGATACAATGAGCAGTTCTTC
J: TRBJ2-1; D: TRBD2; V: TRBV28; size: -; CDR3: CASSLLGLAGYNEQFF; DNA: TGTGCCAGCAGTCTCTTGGGACTAGCGGGCTACAATGAGCAGTTCTTC
J: TRBJ2-1; D: TRBD2; V: TRBV9; size: -; CDR3: CASSGGGRASYNEQFF; DNA: TGTGCCAGCAGCGGAGGCGGGAGGGCCTCCTACAATGAGCAGTTCTTC
J: TRBJ2-1; D: -; V: TRBV6-4; size: -; CDR3: CASSFDSSYNEQFF; DNA: TGTGCCAGCAGCTTCGACAGTTCCTACAATGAGCAGTTCTTC
J: TRBJ1-2; D: -; V: TRBV27; size: -; CDR3: CASVGAYGYTF; DNA: TGTGCCAGCGTTGGGGCGTATGGCTACACCTTC
J: TRBJ2-7; D: -; V: TRBV28; size: -; CDR3: CASSLGTPPYEQYF; DNA: TGTGCCAGCAGTTTAGGGACACCTCCCTACGAGCAGTACTTC
J: TRBJ2-5; D: -; V: TRBV10-3; size: -; CDR3: CAISDPPQETQYF; DNA: TGTGCCATCAGTGACCCCCCACAAGAGACCCAGTACTTC
J: TRBJ2-2; D: TRBD1; V: TRBV10-1; size: once; CDR3: CASGDQQGAGGELFF; DNA: TGCGCCAGCGGAGATCAACAGGGGGCCGGCGGGGAGCTGTTTTTT
J: TRBJ2-7; D: -; V: TRBV30; size: -; CDR3: CASGVSGVGYEQYF; DNA: TGTGCCTCCGGGGTGAGCGGCGTGGGCTACGAGCAGTACTTC
J: TRBJ2-7; D: -; V: TRBV28; size: -; CDR3: CASTGGGYEQYF; DNA: TGTGCCAGCACCGGGGGTGGCTACGAGCAGTACTTC
J: TRBJ2-2; D: TRBD1; V: TRBV7-6; size: -; CDR3: CASSAGQGNTGELFF; DNA: TGTGCCAGCAGCGCAGGACAGGGTAACACCGGGGAGCTGTTTTTT
J: TRBJ2-7; D: -; V: TRBV4-1; size: -; CDR3: CASSQVGGRRDGNEQYF; DNA: TGCGCCAGCAGCCAAGTGGGGGGGCGGAGGGATGGCAACGAGCAGTACTTC
J: TRBJ2-5; D: -; V: TRBV9; size: -; CDR3: CASSVSVQETQYF; DNA: TGTGCCAGCAGCGTATCGGTGCAAGAGACCCAGTACTTC
J: TRBJ2-7; D: TRBD2; V: TRBV5-5; size: -; CDR3: CASSLAAGLAVYEQYF; DNA: TGTGCCAGCAGCTTGGCCGCGGGACTAGCGGTTTACGAGCAGTACTTC
J: TRBJ2-1; D: TRBD1; V: TRBV30; size: many; CDR3: CAWSTTGQGGEQFF; DNA: TGTGCCTGGAGTACCACAGGACAGGGTGGGGAGCAGTTCTTC
J: TRBJ2-5; D: TRBD2; V: TRBV6-5; size: once; CDR3: CASSTSGSGETQYF; DNA: TGTGCCAGCAGTACTAGCGGGAGCGGAGAGACCCAGTACTTC
J: TRBJ2-2; D: TRBD2; V: TRBV6-5; size: -; CDR3: CASRGGLAGSGELFF; DNA: TGTGCCAGCAGGGGGGGACTAGCGGGATCCGGGGAGCTGTTTTTT
J: TRBJ2-2; D: -; V: TRBV30; size: -; CDR3: CAWSSRGGELFF; DNA: TGTGCCTGGAGCTCACGAGGCGGGGAGCTGTTTTTT
J: TRBJ2-1; D: TRBD2; V: TRBV28; size: once; CDR3: CASSESSGVHYEQFF; DNA: TGTGCCAGCAGTGAATCTAGCGGTGTACACTATGAGCAGTTCTTC
J: TRBJ1-5; D: -; V: TRBV18; size: -; CDR3: CASSGQGSNQPQHF; DNA: TGTGCCAGCTCAGGGCAGGGATCCAATCAGCCCCAGCATTTT
J: TRBJ2-5; D: TRBD1; V: TRBV7-2; size: -; CDR3: CASSTGTGPETQYF; DNA: TGTGCCAGCAGCACCGGGACAGGGCCCGAGACCCAGTACTTC
J: TRBJ2-3; D: -; V: TRBV7-8; size: -; CDR3: CASSLGAAGVIDTQYF; DNA: TGTGCCAGCAGCTTAGGAGCAGCGGGTGTGATAGATACGCAGTATTTT
J: TRBJ2-3; D: -; V: TRBV5-1; size: -; CDR3: CASSSQPTEQDTQYF; DNA: TGCGCCAGCAGCTCTCAACCCACCGAGCAAGATACGCAGTATTTT
J: TRBJ2-7; D: -; V: TRBV10-2; size: -; CDR3: CASGAGGYEQYF; DNA: TGCGCCAGCGGGGCTGGGGGGTACGAGCAGTACTTC
J: TRBJ2-1; D: -; V: TRBV3-1/TRBV3-2; size: -; CDR3: CASSQRLEVRQFF; DNA: TGTGCCAGCAGCCAACGACTAGAAGTGCGGCAGTTCTTC
J: TRBJ1-4; D: -; V: TRBV4-1; size: -; CDR3: CASSQAIAIGEKLFF; DNA: TGCGCCAGCAGCCAAGCAATTGCTATTGGTGAAAAACTGTTTTTT
J: TRBJ2-1; D: -; V: TRBV10-3; size: -; CDR3: CAISVADYNEQFF; DNA: TGTGCCATCAGTGTAGCAGATTACAATGAGCAGTTCTTC
J: TRBJ1-4; D: -; V: TRBV11-2; size: -; CDR3: CASTLTGLSEKLFF; DNA: TGTGCCAGCACCTTAACAGGGTTGAGCGAAAAACTGTTTTTT
J: TRBJ2-1; D: -; V: TRBV28; size: -; CDR3: CASGEATSGNEQFF; DNA: TGTGCCAGCGGAGAAGCAACTTCGGGGAATGAGCAGTTCTTC
J: TRBJ1-4; D: TRBD1; V: TRBV7-9; size: -; CDR3: CASSSGQGNEKLFF; DNA: TGTGCCAGCAGCTCCGGACAGGGGAATGAAAAACTGTTTTTT
J: TRBJ2-1; D: TRBD2; V: TRBV5-1; size: -; CDR3: CASSLLASGSHEQFF; DNA: TGCGCCAGCAGCTTGCTGGCTAGCGGGAGTCATGAGCAGTTCTTC
J: TRBJ1-1; D: TRBD1; V: TRBV29-1; size: -; CDR3: CSVRDSTEAFF; DNA: TGCAGCGTTCGGGACAGCACTGAAGCTTTCTTT
J: TRBJ1-2; D: TRBD1; V: TRBV27; size: -; CDR3: CASSATGGNGYTF; DNA: TGTGCCAGCAGTGCGACAGGGGGCAATGGCTACACCTTC
J: TRBJ1-3; D: -; V: TRBV7-2; size: -; CDR3: CASSLAGTPGSNTIYF; DNA: TGTGCCAGCAGCTTGGCCGGGACACCGGGGAGTAACACCATATATTTT
J: TRBJ1-6; D: -; V: TRBV2; size: -; CDR3: CASSPGGPLHF; DNA: TGTGCCAGCAGCCCTGGCGGACCCCTCCACTTT
J: TRBJ2-3; D: TRBD2; V: TRBV9; size: -; CDR3: CASSGTSGSGTDTQYF; DNA: TGTGCCAGCAGCGGGACTAGCGGGAGTGGGACAGATACGCAGTATTTT